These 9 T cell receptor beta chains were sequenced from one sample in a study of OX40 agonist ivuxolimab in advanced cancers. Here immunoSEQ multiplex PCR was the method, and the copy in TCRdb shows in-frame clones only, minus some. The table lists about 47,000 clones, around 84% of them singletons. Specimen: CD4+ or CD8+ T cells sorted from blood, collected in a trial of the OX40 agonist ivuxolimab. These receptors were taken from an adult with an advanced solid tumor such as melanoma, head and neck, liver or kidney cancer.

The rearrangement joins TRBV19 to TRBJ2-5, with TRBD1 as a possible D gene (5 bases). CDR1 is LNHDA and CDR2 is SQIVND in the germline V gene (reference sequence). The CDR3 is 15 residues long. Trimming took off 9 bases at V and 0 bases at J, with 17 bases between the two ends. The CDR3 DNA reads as TGTGCCAGCACCCCGACCGTGGACAACCAAGAGACCCAGTACTTC. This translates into CASTPTVDNQETQYF.

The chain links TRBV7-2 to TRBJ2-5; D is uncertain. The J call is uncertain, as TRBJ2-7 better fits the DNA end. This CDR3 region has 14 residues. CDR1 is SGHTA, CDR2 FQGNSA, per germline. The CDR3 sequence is CASSTSASSYEQYF. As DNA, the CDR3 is TGTGCCAGCAGTACCTCAGCGAGCTCCTACGAGCAGTACTTC.

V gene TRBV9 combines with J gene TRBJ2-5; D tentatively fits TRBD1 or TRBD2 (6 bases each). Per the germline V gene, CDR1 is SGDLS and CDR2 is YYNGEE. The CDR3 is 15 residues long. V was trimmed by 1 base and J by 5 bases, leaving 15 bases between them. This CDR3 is CASSVSGVGGETQYF. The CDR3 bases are TGTGCCAGCAGCGTATCGGGTGTGGGGGGCGAGACCCAGTACTTC.

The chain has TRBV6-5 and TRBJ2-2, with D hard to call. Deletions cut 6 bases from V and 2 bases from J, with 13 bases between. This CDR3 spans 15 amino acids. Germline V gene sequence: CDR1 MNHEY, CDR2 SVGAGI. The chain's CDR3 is CASRRGRDNTGELFF. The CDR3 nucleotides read TGTGCCAGCAGACGAGGAAGGGATAACACCGGGGAGCTGTTTTTT.

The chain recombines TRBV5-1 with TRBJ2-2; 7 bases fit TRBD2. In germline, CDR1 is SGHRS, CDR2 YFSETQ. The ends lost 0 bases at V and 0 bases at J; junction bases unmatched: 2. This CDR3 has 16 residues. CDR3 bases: TGCGCCAGCAGCTTGGGACTAGCCCCGAACACCGGGGAGCTGTTTTTT. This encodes CASSLGLAPNTGELFF.

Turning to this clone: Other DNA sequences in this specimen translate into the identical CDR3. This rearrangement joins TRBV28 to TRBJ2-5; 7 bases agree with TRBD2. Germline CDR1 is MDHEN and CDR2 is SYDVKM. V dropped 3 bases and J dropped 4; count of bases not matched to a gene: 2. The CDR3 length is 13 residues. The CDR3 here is CASSLGGTETQYF. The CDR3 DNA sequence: TGTGCCAGCAGTTTGGGAGGGACAGAGACCCAGTACTTC.

CDR3 protein: CASSAELAAQETQYF. As DNA, the CDR3 is TGTGCCAGCAGCGCAGAACTAGCGGCCCAAGAGACCCAGTACTTC. The chain carries TRBV5-4 and TRBJ2-5; 8 bases are a match to TRBD2. This CDR3 is 15 amino acids long. The ends lost 4 bases at V and 1 base at J; junction bases unmatched: 6. Germline CDR1 and CDR2: SGHNT and YYREEE (reference sequence).

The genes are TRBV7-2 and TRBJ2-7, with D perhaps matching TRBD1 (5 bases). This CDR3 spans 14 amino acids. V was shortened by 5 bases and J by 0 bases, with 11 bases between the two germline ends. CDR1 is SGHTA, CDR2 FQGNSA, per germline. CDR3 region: CASSRADSSYEQYF. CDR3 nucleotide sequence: TGTGCCAGCAGCCGCGCCGACAGCTCCTACGAGCAGTACTTC.

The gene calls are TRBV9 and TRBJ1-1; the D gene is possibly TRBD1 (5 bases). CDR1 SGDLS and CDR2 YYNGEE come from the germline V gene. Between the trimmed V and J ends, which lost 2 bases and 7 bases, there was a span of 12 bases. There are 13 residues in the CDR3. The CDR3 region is CASSVSGEGEAFF. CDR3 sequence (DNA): TGTGCCAGCAGCGTGTCGGGGGAAGGTGAAGCTTTCTTT.